Listed below are T cell receptor beta chains from one sample, sequenced in a study of T cell repertoires in cytomegalovirus infection. No antigen is known for these receptors. Using its own MiXCR run on the reads, TCRdb lists one record per CDR3 protein. This table holds hundreds of thousands of distinct CDR3 sequences, 30% to 35% found once. The sample here was cultured CD8+ T cells from PBMCs, taken from culture after CMV antigen stimulation. All receptors derive from a human donor in good health (CMV status not recorded). Some clones in this sample may be carry-over from other donors' samples. Both conserved end residues are trimmed from each CDR3. The order of the fields is V gene, CDR3 protein.

V gene: TRBV19
CDR3 protein: ASSIPPNYGYT

V gene: TRBV7-1
CDR3 protein: ASSPGAGGNTIY

V gene: TRBV27
CDR3 protein: ASSAGFSGNTIY

V gene: TRBV12-3/TRBV12-4
CDR3 protein: ASTFRVPTDTQY

V gene: TRBV7-9
CDR3 protein: ASSFGTSGVSYNEQF

V gene: TRBV18
CDR3 protein: ASSPAAGLNYNEQF

V gene: TRBV27
CDR3 protein: ASSPRPPGWQERLAGELF

V gene: TRBV25-1
CDR3 protein: ASSGEPYEQY

V gene: TRBV2
CDR3 protein: ASSEELAGPQETQY

V gene: TRBV28
CDR3 protein: ASSLALGQPYSGNTIY

V gene: TRBV4-1
CDR3 protein: ASSQSGTGAYEQY

V gene: TRBV3-1
CDR3 protein: ASSQDELDVREKLF

V gene: TRBV7-2
CDR3 protein: ASSLEQVGDTQY

V gene: TRBV29-1
CDR3 protein: SVGPVGVAGANVLT

V gene: TRBV19
CDR3 protein: ASISSLGSVYGYT

V gene: TRBV11-2
CDR3 protein: TSSLDVSLKTQY

V gene: TRBV7-6
CDR3 protein: ASSESGQVFGYN

V gene: TRBV19
CDR3 protein: ASSGTSGGPNTGELF

V gene: TRBV7-6
CDR3 protein: ASSLGHENTEAF

V gene: TRBV7-2
CDR3 protein: ASFGISGYNEQF

V gene: TRBV6-5
CDR3 protein: ASSPLDRADTGELF

V gene: TRBV7-6
CDR3 protein: ASSWTGEQPQH

V gene: TRBV25-1
CDR3 protein: ASSEYRAENSPLH

V gene: TRBV4-3
CDR3 protein: ASSQVSYTEAF

V gene: TRBV19
CDR3 protein: ASTVTPAGAYNEQF

V gene: TRBV5-1
CDR3 protein: ASSLGLQGADTEAF

V gene: TRBV7-6
CDR3 protein: ASSLKGGAPNEKLF

V gene: TRBV20-1
CDR3 protein: SAGGQPVREQY

V gene: TRBV7-6
CDR3 protein: ASSPGGAGQPQH

V gene: TRBV7-9
CDR3 protein: ASSPEGTNEQY

V gene: TRBV6-5
CDR3 protein: ASRRQGALEAF

V gene: TRBV11-2
CDR3 protein: ASSSVGRGTDTQY

V gene: TRBV7-6
CDR3 protein: ASSFTSGQGAYEQY

V gene: TRBV4-1
CDR3 protein: ASSQDRPSGGYIADTQY

V gene: TRBV28
CDR3 protein: ASSPAFSNQPQH

V gene: TRBV27
CDR3 protein: ASSSGQTPYGYT

V gene: TRBV2
CDR3 protein: ATPTGANTGELF

V gene: TRBV4-1
CDR3 protein: ASSHTTEAF

V gene: TRBV19
CDR3 protein: ASSMVRDSNQPQH

V gene: TRBV24-1
CDR3 protein: ATSEYGQGGYT

V gene: TRBV20-1
CDR3 protein: SARDSPGGNTEAF

V gene: TRBV4-1
CDR3 protein: ASSLLSTRNTEAF

V gene: TRBV5-4
CDR3 protein: ASSPGTDRRGYT

V gene: TRBV7-9
CDR3 protein: ASSLPRGHGRGTDTQY

V gene: TRBV27
CDR3 protein: ASSLTGRGYT

V gene: TRBV5-4
CDR3 protein: ASSFTDPDTQY

V gene: TRBV9
CDR3 protein: ASSFRTSGGPDTQY

V gene: TRBV7-9
CDR3 protein: ASSFPGQNQPQH

V gene: TRBV6-6
CDR3 protein: ASSYEIGNEQF

V gene: TRBV27
CDR3 protein: ASTLVGQRTDTQY

V gene: TRBV6-6
CDR3 protein: ASSDTSETNQPQH